Each of the 10 T cell receptor beta chains below was sequenced from the same sample in a study of T cells in Graves' hyperthyroidism and ophthalmopathy. TCR beta CDR3 region amplification was performed from RNA transcripts. A set of HTBI primers served as the primers for a first-round RT-PCR of the TCR CDR3. TCRdb redid the calling of the multiplex PCR reads with MiXCR, one entry per CDR3 protein. The repertoire holds about 270,000 distinct CDR3 sequences, with 13% to 15% as singletons. Sequenced sample: blood. These receptors were obtained from a woman in her forties or fifties with Graves' hyperthyroidism that later progressed to Graves' ophthalmopathy.

The table lists this clonotype with many counts. V and J are TRBV6-1 and TRBJ1-4; the D is unclear. CDR1 is MNHNS and CDR2 is SASEGT in the germline V gene. CDR3 size: 14 residues. The V end was cut by 4 bases, the J end by 3 bases, with 9 bases between. CDR3 sequence reads: CASSVGVANEKLFF. The CDR3 DNA reads as TGTGCCAGCAGTGTGGGAGTCGCTAATGAAAAACTGTTTTTT.

This clonotype has ten or more counts. The chain employs TRBV5-1 and TRBJ2-2; possibly TRBD1 or TRBD2 for D (5 bases each). This CDR3 has 15 residues. Germline-derived CDR1 and CDR2 are SGHRS and YFSETQ. Trimming removed 2 bases at V and 6 bases at J, with 14 bases between. CDR3 in DNA: TGCGCCAGCAGCTTCCAGGGAGCCGGCGCCGGGGAGCTGTTTTTT. Its protein product is CASSFQGAGAGELFF.

The chain employs TRBV15 and TRBJ1-1; 7 bases agree with TRBD1. The germline V gene has CDR1 LNHNV and CDR2 YYDKDF (reference sequence). V trimming: 5 bases; J trimming: 5 bases; junction bases outside the gene matches: 17. The CDR3 runs to 17 residues. CDR3 in amino acids: CATSSPPGQRSRTEAFF. The CDR3 nucleotides read TGTGCCACCAGCTCTCCCCCGGGACAGAGAAGCAGGACTGAAGCTTTCTTT. The whole variable domain, filled in from reference TRBV15 and TRBJ1-1, reads DAMVIQNPRYQVTQFGKPVTLSCSQTLNHNVMYWYQQKSSQAPKLLFHYYDKDFNNEADTPDNFQSRRPNTSFCFLDIRSPGLGDTAMYLCATSSPPGQRSRTEAFFGQGTRLTVV.

This clonotype was observed many times. V is TRBV7-9 and J is TRBJ2-1; 14 bases fit TRBD2. Germline V lookup: CDR1 SEHNR, CDR2 FQNEAQ (reference sequence). J was trimmed by 8 bases and V by 2 bases; bases with no gene match: 8. This CDR3 region has 17 residues. CDR3 DNA: TGTGCCAGCAGCTTATCTCGTGGGACTAGCGGGAGCTATGAGCAGTTCTTC. This sequence encodes CASSLSRGTSGSYEQFF.

There are many counts of this clonotype. J is TRBJ2-3 and V is TRBV28, with 9 bases fitting TRBD2. The CDR3 is 16 amino acids. The germline V gene has CDR1 MDHEN and CDR2 SYDVKM. V shed 2 bases and J 4 bases; nucleotides not matched to a gene: 7. As DNA, the CDR3 is TGTGCCAGCAGTTTAGCCCTAGCGGGGAGGGCAGATACGCAGTATTTT. This gives the protein CASSLALAGRADTQYF.

This clonotype was counted only a few times. The genes are TRBV9 and TRBJ1-3; maybe TRBD1 (5 bases). The germline V gene has CDR1 SGDLS and CDR2 YYNGEE. This CDR3 is 16 amino acids long. V was shortened by 3 bases and J by 0 bases, with 13 bases between the two germline ends. CDR3 in amino acids: CASSAPRQYSGNTIYF. CDR3 in DNA: TGTGCCAGCAGCGCCCCCCGACAGTACTCTGGAAACACCATATATTTT.

The table lists this clonotype with many counts. The CDR3 protein is CASRGLDKNIQYF. The DNA for the CDR3 is TGTGCCAGCAGGGGGTTGGACAAAAACATTCAGTACTTC. The chain links TRBV6-1 to TRBJ2-4, with no clear D. V lost 6 bases and J 3 bases, leaving 9 bases between the germline ends. The CDR3 runs to 13 residues. CDR1 MNHNS and CDR2 SASEGT come from the germline V gene.

V gene TRBV19 combines with J gene TRBJ1-4; D uncertain. The CDR3 sequence is 14 residues long. Trimming cost V 1 base and J 3 bases, with 6 bases left between them. CDR1 is LNHDA and CDR2 is SQIVND in the germline V gene (reference sequence). CDR3 nucleotide sequence: TGTGCCAGTAGTATAGGTCCGGCTAATGAAAAACTGTTTTTT. Amino acids: CASSIGPANEKLFF.

This clonotype was seen repeatedly, ten times or more. The chain has TRBV2 and TRBJ2-3, with TRBD2 matching 7 bases. This CDR3 is built from 13 residues. V shed 8 bases and J 6 bases; nucleotides not matched to a gene: 8. Germline CDR1 is SNHLY and CDR2 is FYNNEI. CDR3 protein: CASPGLPGDTQYF. CDR3 DNA: TGTGCCAGCCCGGGACTACCGGGGGATACGCAGTATTTT. Full variable domain (rest looked up from reference TRBV2 and TRBJ2-3): EPEVTQTPSHQVTQMGQEVILRCVPISNHLYFYWYRQILGQKVEFLVSFYNNEISEKSEIFDDQFSVERPDGSNFTLKIRSTKLEDSAMYFCASPGLPGDTQYFGPGTRLTVL.

This clonotype appeared many times. The J gene is TRBJ1-2, the V gene TRBV12-3 or TRBV12-4; TRBD1 is a possible D gene (5 bases). The CDR3 loop spans 15 amino acids. Trimming removed 6 bases at V and 0 bases at J, with 14 bases between. CDR3 sequence reads: CASRPAGGTNYGYTF. In DNA, the CDR3 is TGTGCCAGCAGACCCGCTGGGGGAACTAACTATGGCTACACCTTC.